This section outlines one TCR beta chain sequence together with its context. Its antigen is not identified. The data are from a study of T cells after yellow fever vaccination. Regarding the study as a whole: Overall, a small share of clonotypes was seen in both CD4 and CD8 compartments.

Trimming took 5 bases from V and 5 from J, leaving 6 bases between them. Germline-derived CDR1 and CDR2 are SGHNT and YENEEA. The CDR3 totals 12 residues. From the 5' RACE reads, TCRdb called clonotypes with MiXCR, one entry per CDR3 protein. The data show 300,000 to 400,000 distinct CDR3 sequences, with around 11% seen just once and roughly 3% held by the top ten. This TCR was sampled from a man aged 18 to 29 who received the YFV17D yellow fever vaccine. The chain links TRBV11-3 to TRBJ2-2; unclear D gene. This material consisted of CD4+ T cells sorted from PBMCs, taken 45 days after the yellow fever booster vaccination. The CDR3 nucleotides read TGTGCCAGCAGCCGGCGGACCGGGGAGCTGTTTTTT. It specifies CASSRRTGELFF.